Here is one TCR beta chain with its context. Its antigen is as yet unknown. TCRdb's table, derived via immunoSEQ multiplex PCR, lists solely in-frame clones and lacks some. The sample holds 27,000 or so clones; around 70% are singletons and the top ten take over 9.5%. The germline V gene has CDR1 LGHDT and CDR2 YNNKEL (reference sequence). This CDR3 spans 15 amino acids. V gave up 4 bases and J gave up 0 bases, with 9 bases separating them. This sample was taken from a study of vaccination effects on CD4 cells after COVID-19. General study results and limits: Clones from infection and from vaccination both contracted markedly late after vaccination. The authors studied few convalescent patients and collected no early post-infection timepoints.

Within the ViraFEST assay, antigen-specific CD4+ T cells underwent expansion with viral peptide pools prior to sequencing. Following 10 days of culture, CD4+ T cells were isolated. Vaccinated recipients, who were negative for nucleocapsid antibodies, had no history of SARS-CoV-2 infection. IL-2 medium was substituted for half the medium on days 3 and 7. The starting material was CD4+ T cells from PBMCs cultured with SARS-CoV-2 spike peptides, obtained before COVID-19 vaccination. This TCR derives from a human donor who received a COVID-19 vaccine. The chain uses TRBV3-1 (or the pseudogene TRBV3-2) and TRBJ2-2; either TRBD1 or TRBD2 may fit D (5 bases each). CDR3 loop: CASSRTLANTGELFF. The DNA of the CDR3 is TGTGCCAGCAGCCGGACACTAGCGAACACCGGGGAGCTGTTTTTT.